The 21 T cell receptor beta chains reported below all come from one sample, sequenced in a study of blood T cell repertoires in COVID-19. The data were produced by immunoSEQ multiplex PCR, yet TCRdb's version contains in-frame clones alone and is incomplete. The top ten clones hold around 6.3% of a sample with around 70,000 clones, approximately 79% of them seen once. Sample: peripheral blood. These receptors were collected from a man in his 60s with acute or convalescent COVID-19.

The chain couples TRBV30 to TRBJ1-5; 7 nucleotides agree with TRBD1. V lost 0 bases to trimming and J lost 5 bases; unmatched junction nucleotides: 7. From germline, CDR1 is GTSNPN and CDR2 SVGIG (reference sequence). The length of the CDR3 is 15 residues. CDR3 amino acids: CAWSVNRGADQPQHF. Here the CDR3 DNA reads TGTGCCTGGAGTGTAAACAGGGGCGCGGATCAGCCCCAGCATTTT. The whole variable domain, remainder taken from reference TRBV30 and TRBJ1-5, is SQTIHQWPATLVQPVGSPLSLECTVEGTSNPNLYWYRQAAGRGLQLLFYSVGIGQISSEVPQNLSASRPQDRQFILSSKKLLLSDSGFYLCAWSVNRGADQPQHFGDGTRLSIL.

The chain employs TRBV27 and TRBJ1-6, with D hard to call. The V gene lost 4 bases and the J gene lost 9 bases, with 13 bases spanning the gap. The CDR3 is 14 amino acids. Germline CDR1 reads MNHEY; CDR2 reads SMNVEV (reference sequence). DNA for the CDR3: TGTGCCAGCAGTTCAGCCGTCCGCGGTTCACCCCTCCACTTT. Residues: CASSSAVRGSPLHF.

V is TRBV12-5 and J is TRBJ1-2; 9 nucleotides agree with TRBD1. In germline, CDR1 is LGHNT, CDR2 FRNRAP. The CDR3 has 18 residues. With V trimmed by 3 bases and J by 4 bases, 15 bases remained unmatched. The CDR3 spells CASGFAPLMGQGSYGYTF. The DNA of the CDR3 is TGTGCTAGTGGTTTCGCCCCCTTGATGGGACAGGGTTCCTATGGCTACACCTTC. The full variable domain, completed using reference TRBV12-5 and TRBJ1-2, is DARVTQTPRHKVTEMGQEVTMRCQPILGHNTVFWYRQTMMQGLELLAYFRNRAPLDDSGMPKDRFSAEMPDATLATLKIQPSEPRDSAVYFCASGFAPLMGQGSYGYTFGSGTRLTVV.

The chain employs TRBV7-2 and TRBJ1-4; 8 nucleotides align to TRBD1. The CDR3 covers 15 residues. Germline V gene lookup returns CDR1 SGHTA and CDR2 FQGNSA. Losses at the gene ends were 4 bases for V and 6 bases for J; bases not matched to a gene: 7. The CDR3 nucleotides are TGTGCCAGCAGCTCCGGACAGGGTCAATATGAAAAACTGTTTTTT. Amino acids: CASSSGQGQYEKLFF.

The rearrangement joins TRBV9 to TRBJ2-7, with D tentatively TRBD1 (6 bases). The CDR3 loop spans 14 amino acids. Trimming took off 0 bases at V and 5 bases at J, with 12 bases between the two ends. CDR1 and CDR2 from the germline V gene are SGDLS and YYNGEE. The CDR3 nucleotides read TGTGCCAGCAGCGTAGCTGGACAGTCGAACGAGCAGTACTTC. Translated: CASSVAGQSNEQYF.

The gene calls are TRBV18 and TRBJ2-2; D might be TRBD2 (5 bases). Looked up from germline, CDR1 is KGHSH and CDR2 is LQKENI. V lost 2 bases and J 3 bases, leaving 10 bases between the germline ends. The CDR3 sequence is 15 residues long. The CDR3 coding sequence is TGTGCCAGCTCACCAGAGGGATGGGACACCGGGGAGCTGTTTTTT. Translated: CASSPEGWDTGELFF.

This clone was observed a handful of times. CDR3 bases: TGCGCCAGCAGTCACGGGACAGGGGTCACTGAAAAACTGTTTTTT. Its translation is CASSHGTGVTEKLFF. The chain employs TRBV5-1 and TRBJ1-4; 10 positions match TRBD1. Trimming cost V 5 bases and J 7 bases; bases outside gene matches: 8. CDR3 length: 15 residues. CDR1 and CDR2 (germline): SGHRS, YFSETQ.

The chain couples TRBV2 to TRBJ1-6; 8 nucleotides align to TRBD1. Germline CDR1 is SNHLY and CDR2 is FYNNEI. The CDR3 contains 19 residues. Trimming cost V 4 bases and J 4 bases; bases outside gene matches: 15. In nucleotides, the CDR3 is TGTGCCAGCAGTGGAAACAGGGGGTCTAACCGTGGATATAATTCACCCCTCCACTTT. It specifies CASSGNRGSNRGYNSPLHF.

This rearrangement joins TRBV24-1 to TRBJ2-1; 9 bases line up with TRBD1. The CDR3 sequence is 16 residues long. Germline V gene lookup returns CDR1 KGHDR and CDR2 SFDVKD. Trimming removed 3 bases from V and 9 bases from J; junction bases left unmatched: 11. For the CDR3, the DNA is TGTGCCACCAGTGATCCGGGGACAGGGATAATTGGTGAGCAGTTCTTC. Its protein product is CATSDPGTGIIGEQFF.

The chain is built from TRBV4-3 and TRBJ1-2; tentative D call: TRBD1 (6 bases). Germline V gene data show CDR1 as LGHNA and CDR2 as YSLEER. V gave up 0 bases and J gave up 8 bases, with 16 bases separating them. CDR3 length equals 15 residues. The CDR3 DNA reads as TGCGCCAGCAGCCAAGATACGAACAGGGTGGGAGGCTACACCTTC. Its protein product is CASSQDTNRVGGYTF.

This chain links TRBV30 with TRBJ2-7, with 8 bases identical to TRBD1. The V and J ends lost 6 bases and 7 bases, in that order; junction bases with no gene match: 11. The germline gives CDR1 GTSNPN, CDR2 SVGIG (reference sequence). The CDR3 totals 13 residues. CDR3 in amino acids: CACRSQGAVEQYV. In nucleotides, the CDR3 is TGTGCCTGTAGATCGCAGGGGGCGGTTGAGCAGTACGTC.

Concerning this clone: The same CDR3 arises from other DNA sequences in this sample as well. The chain combines TRBV7-8 with TRBJ1-1; D not resolved. Trimming cost V 1 base and J 0 bases, with 6 bases left between them. Germline assignment: CDR1 SGHVS and CDR2 FQNEAQ. The CDR3 has 14 residues. The CDR3 loop reads CASSLGQLNTEAFF. CDR3 sequence (DNA): TGTGCCAGCAGCTTAGGGCAGTTGAACACTGAAGCTTTCTTT.

The chain carries TRBV5-1 and TRBJ2-3; possible D gene TRBD1, 6 bases. The V gene lost 4 bases and the J gene lost 2 bases, with 14 bases spanning the gap. Per the germline V gene, CDR1 is SGHRS and CDR2 is YFSETQ. The CDR3 is 15 amino acids. The CDR3 spells CASSRDRPHTDTQYF. The CDR3 DNA reads TGCGCCAGCAGCCGTGACAGGCCACACACAGATACGCAGTATTTT.

The chain employs TRBV7-2 and TRBJ2-1, with D tentatively TRBD1 (5 bases). Per germline, CDR1 SGHTA and CDR2 FQGNSA. This CDR3 comprises 12 residues. With 6 bases removed from V and 7 bases from J, the gap between germline ends came to 10 bases. The CDR3 loop is CASRGRVNEQFF. Here the CDR3 DNA reads TGTGCCAGCAGGGGCAGGGTTAATGAGCAGTTCTTC.

This clone is a singleton in its sample. The chain combines TRBV5-4 with TRBJ2-1; no definite D call. V gave up 0 bases and J gave up 6 bases, with 4 bases separating them. CDR1 is SGHNT and CDR2 is YYREEE in the germline V gene (reference sequence). CDR3 length equals 12 residues. Here the CDR3 DNA reads TGTGCCAGCAGCTTGGTCAGCAATGAGCAGTTCTTC. It translates to CASSLVSNEQFF.

The chain has TRBV7-9 and TRBJ1-1, with D perhaps matching TRBD1 (6 bases). CDR1 and CDR2 from the germline V gene are SEHNR and FQNEAQ (reference sequence). V was shortened by 6 bases and J by 0 bases, with 17 bases between the two germline ends. This CDR3 contains 16 residues. The DNA for the CDR3 is TGTGCCAGCAGGGCTAAAGGGGGAACCATGAACACTGAAGCTTTCTTT. Encoded protein: CASRAKGGTMNTEAFF. The complete variable domain, with remaining parts taken from reference TRBV7-9 and TRBJ1-1, reads DTGVSQNPRHKITKRGQNVTFRCDPISEHNRLYWYRQTLGQGPEFLTYFQNEAQLEKSRLLSDRFSAERPKGSFSTLEIQRTEQGDSAMYLCASRAKGGTMNTEAFFGQGTRLTVV.

This sequence joins TRBV5-1 and TRBJ2-3, with D hard to call. The V gene lost 0 bases and the J gene lost 4 bases, with 12 bases spanning the gap. Germline V gene sequence: CDR1 SGHRS, CDR2 YFSETQ. The CDR3 loop spans 15 amino acids. The CDR3 bases are TGCGCCAGCAGCTTGGAACACCCTGGCCCAGATACGCAGTATTTT. It codes for CASSLEHPGPDTQYF.

This clone was recorded a few times. The chain uses TRBV6-6 and TRBJ1-6; the match to TRBD1 covers 9 bases. Trimming cost V 7 bases and J 12 bases; bases outside gene matches: 7. Germline-derived CDR1 and CDR2 are MNHNY and SVGAGI (reference sequence). CDR3 length: 13 residues. CDR3 residues: CASTLGDRVPLHF. Written as DNA, the CDR3 is TGTGCCAGCACGTTGGGGGACAGGGTACCCCTCCACTTT.

The chain couples TRBV9 to TRBJ2-1; TRBD1 matches at 9 bases. The trim removed 4 bases at V and 5 bases at J, leaving 10 bases unmatched. Germline CDR1 is SGDLS and CDR2 is YYNGEE. CDR3 size: 16 residues. In nucleotides, the CDR3 is TGTGCCAGCAGCAGCCGGGACAGGGTAAACAACAATGAGCAGTTCTTC. It specifies CASSSRDRVNNNEQFF.

This clone was recorded once. The V gene is TRBV6-2 or TRBV6-3, the J gene TRBJ1-4; possible D gene TRBD1, 6 bases. The CDR3 contains 14 residues. The germline V gene has CDR1 MNHEY and CDR2 SVGEGT. Trimming removed 2 bases from V and 5 bases from J, with 9 bases in between. The CDR3 DNA follows: TGTGCCAGCAGTTACGGACAGCGAAATGAAAAACTGTTTTTT. Translating gives CASSYGQRNEKLFF.

V usage is TRBV12-3 or TRBV12-4 and J usage is TRBJ2-2; D call uncertain. V lost 2 bases and J lost 7, with 5 bases in between. This CDR3 has 12 residues. DNA for the CDR3: TGTGCCAGCAGTTTATCCGGCGGGGAGCTGTTTTTT. This gives the protein CASSLSGGELFF.